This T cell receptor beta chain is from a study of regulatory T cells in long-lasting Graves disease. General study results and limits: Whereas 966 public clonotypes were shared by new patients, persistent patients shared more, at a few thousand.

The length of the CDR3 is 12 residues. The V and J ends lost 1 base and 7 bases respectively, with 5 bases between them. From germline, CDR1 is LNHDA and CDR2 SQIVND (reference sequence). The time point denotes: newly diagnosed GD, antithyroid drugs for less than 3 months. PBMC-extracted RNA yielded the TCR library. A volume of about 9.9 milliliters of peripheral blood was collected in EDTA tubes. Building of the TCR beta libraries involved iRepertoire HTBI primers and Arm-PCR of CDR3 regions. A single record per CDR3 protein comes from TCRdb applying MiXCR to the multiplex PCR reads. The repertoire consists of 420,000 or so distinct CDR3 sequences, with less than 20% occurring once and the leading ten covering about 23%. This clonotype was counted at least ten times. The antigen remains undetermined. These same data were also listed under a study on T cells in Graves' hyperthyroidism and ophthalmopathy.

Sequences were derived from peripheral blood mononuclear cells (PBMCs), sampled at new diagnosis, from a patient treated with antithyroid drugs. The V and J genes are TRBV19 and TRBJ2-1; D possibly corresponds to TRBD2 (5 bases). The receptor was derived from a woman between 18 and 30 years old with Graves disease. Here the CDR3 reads CASSIGGNEQFF. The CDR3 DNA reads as TGTGCCAGTAGTATAGGCGGGAATGAGCAGTTCTTC.